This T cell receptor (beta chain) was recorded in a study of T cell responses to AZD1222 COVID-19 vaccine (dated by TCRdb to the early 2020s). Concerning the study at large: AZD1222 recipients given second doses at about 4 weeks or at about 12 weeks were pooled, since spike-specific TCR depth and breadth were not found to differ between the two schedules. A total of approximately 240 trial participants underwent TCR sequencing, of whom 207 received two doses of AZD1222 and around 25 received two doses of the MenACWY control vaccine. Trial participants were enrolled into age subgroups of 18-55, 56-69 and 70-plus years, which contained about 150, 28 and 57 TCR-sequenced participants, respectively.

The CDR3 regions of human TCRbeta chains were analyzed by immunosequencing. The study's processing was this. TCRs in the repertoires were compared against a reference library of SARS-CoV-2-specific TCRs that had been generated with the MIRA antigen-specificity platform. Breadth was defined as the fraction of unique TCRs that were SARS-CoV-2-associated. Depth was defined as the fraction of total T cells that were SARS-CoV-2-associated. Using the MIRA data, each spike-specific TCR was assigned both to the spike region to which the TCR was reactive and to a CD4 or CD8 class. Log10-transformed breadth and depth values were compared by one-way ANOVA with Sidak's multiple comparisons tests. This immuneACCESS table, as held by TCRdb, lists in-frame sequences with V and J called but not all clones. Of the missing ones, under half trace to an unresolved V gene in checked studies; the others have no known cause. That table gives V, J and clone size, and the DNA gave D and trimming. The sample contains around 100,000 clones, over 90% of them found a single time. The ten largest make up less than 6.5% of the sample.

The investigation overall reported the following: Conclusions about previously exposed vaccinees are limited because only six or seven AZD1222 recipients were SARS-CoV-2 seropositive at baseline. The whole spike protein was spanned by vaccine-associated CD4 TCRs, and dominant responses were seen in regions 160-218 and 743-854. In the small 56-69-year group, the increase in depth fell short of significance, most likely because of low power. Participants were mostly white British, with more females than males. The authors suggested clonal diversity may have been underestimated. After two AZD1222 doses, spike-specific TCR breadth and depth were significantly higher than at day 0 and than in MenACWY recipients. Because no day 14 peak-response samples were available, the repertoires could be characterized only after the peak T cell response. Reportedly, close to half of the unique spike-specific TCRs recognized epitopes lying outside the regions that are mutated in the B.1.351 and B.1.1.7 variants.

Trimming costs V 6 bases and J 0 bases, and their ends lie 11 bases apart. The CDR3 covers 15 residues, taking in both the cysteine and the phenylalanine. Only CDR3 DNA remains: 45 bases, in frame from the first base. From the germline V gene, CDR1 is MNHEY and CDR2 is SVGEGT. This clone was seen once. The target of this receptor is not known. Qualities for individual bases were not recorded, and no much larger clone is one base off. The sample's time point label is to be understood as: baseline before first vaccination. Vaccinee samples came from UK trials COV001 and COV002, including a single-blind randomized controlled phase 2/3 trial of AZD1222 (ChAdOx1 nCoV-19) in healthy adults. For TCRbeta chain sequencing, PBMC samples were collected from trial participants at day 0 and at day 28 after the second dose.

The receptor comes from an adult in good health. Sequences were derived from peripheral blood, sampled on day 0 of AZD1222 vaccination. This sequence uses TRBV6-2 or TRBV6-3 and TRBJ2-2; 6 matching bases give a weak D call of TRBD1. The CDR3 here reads CASSAGDPNTGELFF. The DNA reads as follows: TGTGCCAGCAGCGCAGGGGATCCGAACACCGGGGAGCTGTTTTTT.